Below are 28 T cell receptor beta chains sequenced from a single sample in a study of regulatory T cells in long-lasting Graves disease. Specified time point: newly diagnosed GD, antithyroid drugs for less than 3 months. PBMC-extracted RNA yielded the TCR library. TCR beta libraries were built with iRepertoire HTBI primers and Arm-PCR of CDR3 regions. MiXCR was run by TCRdb on the multiplex PCR reads, yielding one entry per CDR3 protein. The sample yields under 300,000 distinct CDR3 sequences, around 20% seen once. The sample in question was peripheral blood mononuclear cells (PBMCs), obtained at new diagnosis, from a patient treated with antithyroid drugs. These receptors all stem from a female donor with Graves disease.

This clonotype was counted at least ten times. The chain uses TRBV20-1 and TRBJ1-1, with no clear D. The V gene's germline CDR1 is DFQATT and CDR2 SNEGSKA (reference sequence). The CDR3 is 12 amino acids. Trimming left V 5 bases short and J 3 bases short, with 10 bases between. The DNA of the CDR3 is TGCAGTGCTTCCCAATCGCACACTGAAGCTTTCTTT. It specifies CSASQSHTEAFF.

The gene calls are TRBV5-1 and TRBJ2-1; TRBD2 is a possible D gene (6 bases). CDR1 is SGHRS and CDR2 is YFSETQ in the germline V gene. V gave up 4 bases and J gave up 4 bases, with 9 bases separating them. The CDR3 consists of 13 residues. CDR3 bases: TGCGCCAGCAGCATGGGACTGTACAATGAGCAGTTCTTC. Its translation is CASSMGLYNEQFF.

This clonotype was recorded at least ten times. The chain carries TRBV18 and TRBJ1-5; 7 nucleotides line up with TRBD1. The CDR3 has 15 residues. Germline assignment: CDR1 KGHSH and CDR2 LQKENI. The V gene end was trimmed by 5 bases and the J gene end by 6 bases; junction bases not matched to a gene: 10. CDR3 sequence: CASSVETGPSQPQHF. For the CDR3, the DNA is TGTGCCAGCTCAGTCGAGACAGGGCCGAGTCAGCCCCAGCATTTT. Filled out from reference TRBV18 and TRBJ1-5, the complete variable domain reads NAGVMQNPRHLVRRRGQEARLRCSPMKGHSHVYWYRQLPEEGLKFMVYLQKENIIDESGMPKERFSAEFPKEGPSILRIQQVVRGDSAAYFCASSVETGPSQPQHFGDGTRLSIL.

This clonotype came up many times. The chain has TRBV11-2 and TRBJ2-5, with a possible D match to TRBD1 (5 bases). Trimming removed 0 bases from V and 4 bases from J, with 15 bases in between. The CDR3 is made up of 16 amino acids. Looked up from germline, CDR1 is SGHAT and CDR2 is FQNNGV. DNA for the CDR3: TGTGCCAGCAGCTTAGATCTTGGGGCACGGGCAGAGACCCAGTACTTC. This sequence encodes CASSLDLGARAETQYF.

This rearrangement joins TRBV10-3 to TRBJ2-7, with D unclear. V was cut by 6 bases and J by 2 bases, with 11 bases left in between. The length of the CDR3 is 13 residues. Germline assignment: CDR1 ENHRY and CDR2 SYGVKD. DNA for the CDR3: TGTGCCATCAGGGGGATTACTCCCTACGAGCAGTACTTC. Protein: CAIRGITPYEQYF.

This clonotype occurred many times. The CDR3 DNA follows: TGTGCCAGCAGTGACAGGGGTGGCTACACCTTC. Translation gives CASSDRGGYTF. The chain carries TRBV12-3 or TRBV12-4 and TRBJ1-2, with TRBD1 matching over 8 bases. The V segment lost 5 bases and the J segment 7 bases; nucleotides outside the gene matches: 0. The CDR3 totals 11 residues.

This clonotype was seen at least ten times. The V and J genes are TRBV28 and TRBJ2-3; the D call may be TRBD1 or TRBD2 (5 bases each). CDR3 length equals 14 residues. The germline V and J ends were trimmed by 2 bases and 4 bases, with 10 bases remaining between them. CDR1 and CDR2 (germline): MDHEN, SYDVKM. CDR3 bases: TGTGCCAGCAGTTTAGGGGGTTTCGCAGATACGCAGTATTTT. It specifies CASSLGGFADTQYF. The full variable domain, completed using reference TRBV28 and TRBJ2-3, is DVKVTQSSRYLVKRTGEKVFLECVQDMDHENMFWYRQDPGLGLRLIYFSYDVKMKEKGDIPEGYSVSREKKERFSLILESASTNQTSMYLCASSLGGFADTQYFGPGTRLTVL.

The sample holds a few counts of this clonotype. The V and J genes are TRBV19 and TRBJ1-4; D ambiguous. This CDR3 is 13 amino acids long. The V gene lost 10 bases and the J gene lost 8 bases, with 17 bases spanning the gap. Germline values: CDR1 LNHDA, CDR2 SQIVND (reference sequence). CDR3 region: CATAAGFWEKLFF. In DNA, the CDR3 is TGTGCCACCGCAGCGGGGTTTTGGGAAAAACTGTTTTTT.

The genes are TRBV20-1 and TRBJ2-3; 13 nucleotides match TRBD2. The CDR3 is 16 amino acids. After removal of 8 bases from V and 2 bases from J, the junction contained 10 bases not matched to a gene. Germline values: CDR1 DFQATT, CDR2 SNEGSKA (reference sequence). The CDR3 bases are TGCAGTATGACTAGCGGGGGGCCGACCTACACAGATACGCAGTATTTT. Translating it yields CSMTSGGPTYTDTQYF.

This clonotype has a count of ten or more. The J gene is TRBJ1-1, the V gene TRBV6-2 or TRBV6-3; the D is unclear. V was cut by 7 bases and J by 3 bases, with 12 bases left in between. The germline V gene has CDR1 MNHEY and CDR2 SVGEGT. This CDR3 has 13 residues. This chain's CDR3 is CASTAWAHTEAFF. In DNA, the CDR3 is TGTGCCAGCACTGCCTGGGCCCACACTGAAGCTTTCTTT.

This clonotype was recorded a few times. This rearrangement joins TRBV19 to TRBJ1-2; D remains ambiguous. V lost 5 bases and J 5 bases, leaving 15 bases between the germline ends. The germline gives CDR1 LNHDA, CDR2 SQIVND (reference sequence). The CDR3 runs 14 residues. CDR3 residues: CASSSVSGAYGYTF. The CDR3 nucleotides are TGTGCCAGTAGTTCAGTGTCGGGAGCTTATGGCTACACCTTC.

On this clonotype: This sequence may be a read error, since a much larger clone differs from it by one base. The chain employs TRBV20-1 and TRBJ2-7; D is unclear. The V gene's germline CDR1 is DFQATT and CDR2 SNEGSKA (reference sequence). CDR3 length equals 14 residues. V was trimmed by 4 bases and J by 3 bases, leaving 16 bases between them. The CDR3 is CSATVDSPVYEQYF. In nucleotides, the CDR3 is TGCAGTGCTACTGTTGACTCTCCAGTCTACGAGCAGTACTTC.

This clonotype showed up many times. The rearrangement joins TRBV30 to TRBJ1-2; no definite D call. The germline V gene encodes CDR1 GTSNPN and CDR2 SVGIG (reference sequence). CDR3 length: 9 residues. Trimming stripped 6 bases from V and 5 bases from J, with 4 bases between. CDR3 DNA: TGTGCCTGCGATTATGGCTACACCTTC. This gives the protein CACDYGYTF.

This clonotype was observed at least ten times. V is TRBV20-1 and J is TRBJ2-3; TRBD1 agrees at 8 bases. Germline V gives CDR1 DFQATT, CDR2 SNEGSKA (reference sequence). This CDR3 has 15 amino acids. V shed 1 base and J 3 bases; nucleotides not matched to a gene: 6. CDR3 protein: CSARGVQGATDTQYF. The CDR3 DNA follows: TGCAGTGCTAGAGGCGTGCAGGGGGCAACAGATACGCAGTATTTT.

This clonotype appeared a single time. The chain has TRBV10-3 and TRBJ2-1; 8 positions match TRBD2. J lost 7 bases, V lost 0 bases, and 11 bases had no gene match. The germline CDR1 and CDR2 sequences are ENHRY and SYGVKD. The CDR3 has 17 amino acids. DNA for the CDR3: TGTGCCATCAGTGAGTCTAGCGGGGTAGCGGGCAGGAATGAGCAGTTCTTC. This codes for CAISESSGVAGRNEQFF.

This sequence joins TRBV20-1 and TRBJ2-7, with 10 bases lining up with TRBD2. The V segment lost 5 bases and the J segment 0 bases; nucleotides outside the gene matches: 4. Germline V gene data show CDR1 as DFQATT and CDR2 as SNEGSKA (reference sequence). This CDR3 has 14 amino acids. CDR3 region: CSAWASGGSYEQYF. In DNA, the CDR3 is TGCAGTGCTTGGGCTAGCGGGGGCTCCTACGAGCAGTACTTC.

This clonotype was detected ten times or more. The chain combines TRBV7-2 with TRBJ2-5; D may match TRBD1 or TRBD2 (5 bases each). V gave up 3 bases and J gave up 2 bases, with 13 bases separating them. The germline V gene encodes CDR1 SGHTA and CDR2 FQGNSA. The CDR3 runs 15 residues. The CDR3, as DNA: TGTGCCAGCAGCTTTTCCGGGACCGAGCAAGAGACCCAGTACTTC. It encodes CASSFSGTEQETQYF.

This clonotype occurred many times. The chain carries TRBV7-2 and TRBJ1-2, with 10 bases that match TRBD1. V was pared by 5 bases and J by 7 bases, with 13 bases of the junction left unmatched. Germline assignment: CDR1 SGHTA and CDR2 FQGNSA. The CDR3 runs to 16 residues. The CDR3: CASSPIDRGLRSGYTF. CDR3 in DNA: TGTGCCAGCAGCCCTATCGACAGGGGGCTTAGATCTGGCTACACCTTC.

This clonotype occurred many times. The chain is built from TRBV4-3 and TRBJ2-7; 7 nucleotides align to TRBD2. V dropped 5 bases and J dropped 1; count of bases not matched to a gene: 8. The CDR3 runs to 15 residues. Per the germline V gene, CDR1 is LGHNA and CDR2 is YSLEER. The CDR3 sequence: CASSGYLGGSYEQYF. Here the CDR3 DNA reads TGCGCCAGCAGCGGGTATCTCGGGGGGTCCTACGAGCAGTACTTC.

Ten or more counts support this clonotype. V and J are TRBV20-1 and TRBJ1-2, with D maybe TRBD1 (5 bases). CDR3 length: 15 amino acids. Germline loops: CDR1 DFQATT, CDR2 SNEGSKA (reference sequence). Trimming removed 0 bases at V and 8 bases at J, with 19 bases between. CDR3 sequence (DNA): TGCAGTGCTAGAGAGGCCGGACGGACAACTTTGGGCTACACCTTC. Encoded protein: CSAREAGRTTLGYTF.

At least ten counts were recorded for this clonotype. This chain joins TRBV27 and TRBJ2-3; TRBD2 agrees at 7 bases. J was trimmed by 8 bases and V by 4 bases; bases with no gene match: 18. Germline V gene lookup returns CDR1 MNHEY and CDR2 SMNVEV (reference sequence). This CDR3 region has 17 residues. DNA of the CDR3: TGTGCCAGCAGTTCCCGATTCGGCGGGGGAAAGCGGAGTACGCAGTATTTT. It yields the protein CASSSRFGGGKRSTQYF.

This clonotype was detected ten times or more. The rearrangement joins TRBV7-2 to TRBJ2-1; either TRBD1 or TRBD2 may fit D (5 bases each). CDR1 is SGHTA and CDR2 is FQGNSA in the germline V gene. With 5 bases removed from V and 9 bases from J, the gap between germline ends came to 14 bases. The CDR3 extends over 13 amino acids. CDR3 nucleotide sequence: TGTGCCAGCAGCCATGGGTTTGGGGGTGAGCAGTTCTTC. Translating it yields CASSHGFGGEQFF.

J is TRBJ2-2 and V is TRBV19; 8 bases are a match to TRBD2. The CDR3 contains 16 residues. Trimming took 5 bases from V and 2 from J; bases not matched to a gene: 7. The germline V gene encodes CDR1 LNHDA and CDR2 SQIVND (reference sequence). CDR3 nucleotide sequence: TGTGCCAGTAGTTTTACTAGCGGAGTTAACACCGGGGAGCTGTTTTTT. Its protein product is CASSFTSGVNTGELFF.

This clonotype was seen just once. The rearrangement links TRBV27 to TRBJ1-1, with TRBD1 identical over 7 bases. J gave up 2 bases and V 4 bases, and 7 bases lay outside the gene matches. The CDR3 extends over 15 amino acids. Germline V gene data show CDR1 as MNHEY and CDR2 as SMNVEV (reference sequence). CDR3 nucleotide sequence: TGTGCCAGCAGTTCCTCCGGGACAGACAACACTGAAGCTTTCTTT. Translated: CASSSSGTDNTEAFF.

The sample holds a few counts of this clonotype. The V call is TRBV6-1, the J call TRBJ1-6; TRBD1 agrees at 7 bases. Germline trimming cut 11 bases from V and 9 bases from J; bases unmatched to any gene: 13. The CDR3 spans 14 residues. Germline V gene data show CDR1 as MNHNS and CDR2 as SASEGT. CDR3 coding DNA: TGTGCCTCCTTTCCCGGGACAGTTACTTCACCCCTCCACTTT. Residues: CASFPGTVTSPLHF.

The V call is TRBV20-1, the J call TRBJ2-1, with 14 positions matching TRBD2. J lost 4 bases, V lost 6 bases, and 8 bases had no gene match. CDR3 length equals 16 residues. Germline CDR1 is DFQATT and CDR2 is SNEGSKA (reference sequence). The CDR3 DNA reads TGCAGTGCCCAGACGGGACTAGCGGGAGTGTACAATGAGCAGTTCTTC. Residues: CSAQTGLAGVYNEQFF.

In this sample, this clonotype turned up many times. The chain carries TRBV20-1 and TRBJ1-5; 9 bases map to TRBD1. This CDR3 contains 16 residues. The V gene's germline CDR1 is DFQATT and CDR2 SNEGSKA (reference sequence). Trimming cost V 0 bases and J 11 bases; bases outside gene matches: 14. The CDR3: CSARDSGQGAPGSQHF. The CDR3 DNA sequence: TGCAGTGCTAGAGATTCGGGACAGGGCGCCCCAGGGTCCCAGCATTTT.

Many counts were recorded for this clonotype. The chain has TRBV7-9 and TRBJ2-7; 12 nucleotides align to TRBD2. After removal of 5 bases from V and 2 bases from J, the junction contained 7 bases not matched to a gene. Germline CDR1 SEHNR, CDR2 FQNEAQ (reference sequence). The CDR3 spans 16 residues. CDR3 protein: CASSTRTSGNPYEQYF. CDR3 nucleotide sequence: TGTGCCAGCAGCACAAGGACTAGCGGGAATCCCTACGAGCAGTACTTC.